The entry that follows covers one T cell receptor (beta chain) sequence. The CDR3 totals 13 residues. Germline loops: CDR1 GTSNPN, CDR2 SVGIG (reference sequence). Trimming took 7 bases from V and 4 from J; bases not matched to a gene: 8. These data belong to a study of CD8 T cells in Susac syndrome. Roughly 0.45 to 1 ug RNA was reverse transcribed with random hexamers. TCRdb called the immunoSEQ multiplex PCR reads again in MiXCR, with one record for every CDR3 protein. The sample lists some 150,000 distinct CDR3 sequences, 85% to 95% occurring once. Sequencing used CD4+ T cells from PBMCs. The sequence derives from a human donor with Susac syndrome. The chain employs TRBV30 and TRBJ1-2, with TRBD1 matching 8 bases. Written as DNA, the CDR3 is TGTGCCTCTCAGGGGGCTTGGCCCTATGGCTACACCTTC. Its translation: CASQGAWPYGYTF.